Listed here is a single T cell receptor beta chain. The antigen remains undetermined. Data came from immunoSEQ multiplex PCR; TCRdb stores just in-frame clones and leaves some out. Here the sample spans 250,000 to 300,000 clones, about 87% being singletons. The sample belongs to a study of Ad26.COV2.S vaccination and SARS-CoV-2 variants. For the study at large: Ad26.COV2.S, an intramuscular injection, was given once or twice 56 days apart. Overall study results and limits: TCR breadth and depth estimates may have understated total T cell responses. Substantial post-vaccination breadth of spike-specific CD8+ and CD4+ T cell responses was reported.

This CDR3 has 14 residues. The germline V gene has CDR1 SQVTM and CDR2 ANQGSEA. The V gene end was trimmed by 7 bases and the J gene end by 1 base; junction bases not matched to a gene: 5. The treatment denotes: 15 to 20 received Ad26.COV2.S at low or high dose, single or two shots; 5 received placebo; per-sample allocation not given. Samples analyzed were those drawn on day 63 after the first vaccine or placebo injection. This clonotype originated in a person aged 18-65 years who received the Ad26.COV2.S COVID-19 vaccine or a placebo. V and J are TRBV29-1 and TRBJ1-4; 8 bases map to TRBD1. Sequenced material: peripheral blood, taken in a trial of Ad26.COV2.S vaccine versus placebo. Here the CDR3 reads CSALQGGTNEKLFF. Written as DNA, the CDR3 is TGCAGCGCTTTACAGGGGGGAACTAATGAAAAACTGTTTTTT.